These 2 T cell receptor beta chains came from one sample sequenced in a study of T cell responses to AZD1222 COVID-19 vaccine. Clones were sequenced by immunoSEQ multiplex PCR, and TCRdb holds only the in-frame ones, with some missing. The data contain approximately 260,000 clones, roughly 93% of them singletons. The sample in question was peripheral blood, obtained on day 0 of AZD1222 vaccination. The receptors derive from an adult in good health.

The V and J genes are TRBV6-5 and TRBJ2-5; D is possibly TRBD1 or TRBD2 (5 bases each). The CDR3 runs 13 residues. V lost 11 bases and J lost 5, with 18 bases in between. CDR1 is MNHEY and CDR2 is SVGAGI in the germline V gene. The CDR3 DNA sequence: TGTGCCGGAAAAGGTCGGGGACGGGAGACCCAGTACTTC. Translation gives CAGKGRGRETQYF.

The chain is built from TRBV5-6 and TRBJ2-3; the match to TRBD2 covers 10 bases. The CDR3 is 17 amino acids. V trimming: 3 bases; J trimming: 3 bases; junction bases outside the gene matches: 10. Germline values: CDR1 SGHDT, CDR2 YYEEEE. CDR3 sequence reads: CASSSYQAGGLTDTQYF. The CDR3 DNA reads TGTGCCAGCAGCTCATATCAAGCGGGAGGGTTGACAGATACGCAGTATTTT.